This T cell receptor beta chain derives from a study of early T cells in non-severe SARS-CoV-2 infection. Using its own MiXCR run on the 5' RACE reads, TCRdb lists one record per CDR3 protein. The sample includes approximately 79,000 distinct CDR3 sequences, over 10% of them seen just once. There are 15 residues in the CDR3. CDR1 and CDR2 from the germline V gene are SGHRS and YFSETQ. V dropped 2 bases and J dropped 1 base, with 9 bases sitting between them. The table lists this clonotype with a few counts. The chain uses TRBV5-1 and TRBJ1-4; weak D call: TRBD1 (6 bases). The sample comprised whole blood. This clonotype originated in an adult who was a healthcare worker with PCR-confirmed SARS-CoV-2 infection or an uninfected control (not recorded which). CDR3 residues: CASSFAGETNEKLFF. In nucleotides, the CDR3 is TGCGCCAGCAGCTTTGCAGGGGAAACTAATGAAAAACTGTTTTTT.